A single sample gave rise to the 17 T cell receptor beta chains below, sequenced in a study of T cells expressing NK-cell markers. TCRdb processed the 5' RACE reads again and assigns one entry to each CDR3 protein, with no DNA. The sample totals over 150,000 distinct CDR3 sequences. Input material: blood T cells: a sorted CD56 or NKG2C T cell subset, CD4+ or CD8+ T cells, or bulk PBMC T cells (not recorded which). The origin of the receptors is a woman aged 45-59 years in good health.

The V gene is TRBV19, the J gene TRBJ2-1; TCRdb's D gene call, TRBD2, goes unchecked for lack of DNA. The CDR3 loop spans 15 amino acids. Germline lookup yields CDR1 LNHDA and CDR2 SQIVND (reference sequence). CDR3: CASRWDLSSYNEQFF.

The V and J genes are TRBV10-3 and TRBJ2-7; TCRdb names TRBD1, which stays unverified in the absence of DNA. CDR3 size: 12 residues. Germline CDR1 and CDR2: ENHRY and SYGVKD. The CDR3 reads CAISAGTYEQYF.

CDR3 in amino acids: CASSQDLARPSSYNEQFF. The J gene is TRBJ2-1, the V gene TRBV14. The CDR3 is 18 amino acids. Germline lookup yields CDR1 SGHDN and CDR2 FVKESK.

The rearrangement links TRBV7-8 to TRBJ2-5; the TCRdb call, TRBD1, lacks DNA for checking. Germline values: CDR1 SGHVS, CDR2 FQNEAQ. This CDR3 spans 15 amino acids. This chain's CDR3 is CASSSGTDSPETQYF.

The CDR3 sequence: CSVDPLAGLTQYF. The chain uses TRBV29-1 and TRBJ2-5; with no DNA, the TCRdb D assignment of TRBD2 cannot be verified. The germline V gene has CDR1 SQVTM and CDR2 ANQGSEA. The CDR3 contains 13 residues.

The chain recombines TRBV29-1 with TRBJ2-1; TCRdb indicates TRBD2, and absent DNA this call remains unverified. The CDR3 is made up of 15 amino acids. Germline loops: CDR1 SQVTM, CDR2 ANQGSEA. The CDR3 sequence: CSVEDGLAGHNEQFF.

V gene TRBV6-1 combines with J gene TRBJ2-1; TCRdb's D call of TRBD1 is untestable without DNA. Looked up from germline, CDR1 is MNHNS and CDR2 is SASEGT. This CDR3 is 14 amino acids long. The CDR3 protein is CASSDGTGRNEQFF.

The chain recombines TRBV7-9 with TRBJ2-5. The CDR3 length is 11 residues. Germline lookup yields CDR1 SEHNR and CDR2 FQNEAQ (reference sequence). CDR3 loop: CASSEYETQYF.

The chain recombines TRBV27 with TRBJ2-3; TCRdb's D gene call, TRBD2, goes unchecked for lack of DNA. CDR3 length: 15 amino acids. Germline CDR1 reads MNHEY; CDR2 reads SMNVEV (reference sequence). This chain's CDR3 is CASSLGTSGRTTQYF.

The chain couples TRBV27 to TRBJ2-5. In germline, CDR1 is MNHEY, CDR2 SMNVEV (reference sequence). This CDR3 has 14 amino acids. Here the CDR3 reads CASSLRAFGETQYF.

The chain links TRBV5-1 to TRBJ2-5; lacking DNA, the TRBD1 call made by TCRdb goes unchecked. The CDR3 consists of 17 residues. Germline V gene lookup returns CDR1 SGHRS and CDR2 YFSETQ. The CDR3 is CASSFQTGGSSQETQYF.

The rearrangement links TRBV4-1 to TRBJ2-1; without DNA, the TCRdb call of TRBD2 cannot be checked. The CDR3 covers 13 residues. CDR1 is MGHRA, CDR2 YSYEKL, per germline. CDR3 residues: CASSQAARNEQFF.

The CDR3 sequence is CASSYTTGTQETQYF. The V and J genes are TRBV11-2 and TRBJ2-5; absent DNA, TCRdb's TRBD1 call cannot be checked. The CDR3 extends over 15 amino acids. Germline V gives CDR1 SGHAT, CDR2 FQNNGV.

This chain joins TRBV9 and TRBJ2-7; TCRdb calls TRBD2, which cannot be checked without DNA. This CDR3 is built from 16 residues. Germline CDR1 is SGDLS and CDR2 is YYNGEE. The CDR3: CASSVEGGGLRDEQYF.

The chain combines TRBV7-9 with TRBJ1-3; there is no DNA to check the TCRdb D call of TRBD1. The CDR3 has 17 residues. Germline CDR1 SEHNR, CDR2 FQNEAQ (reference sequence). Here the CDR3 reads CASSPYHRGGGGNTIYF.

The V call is TRBV12-3 or TRBV12-4, the J call TRBJ2-7; TCRdb names TRBD1, which stays unverified in the absence of DNA. This CDR3 comprises 14 residues. The CDR3 sequence: CASTPGQGVSEQYF.

The chain carries TRBV11-2 and TRBJ1-3; TCRdb's D gene call, TRBD1, goes unchecked for lack of DNA. Germline CDR1 is SGHAT and CDR2 is FQNNGV. This CDR3 is 15 amino acids long. The CDR3: CASSLADSRPNTIYF.